What follows is one T cell receptor (beta chain) and its context. The antigen it recognizes is unknown. No base quality values were provided; no much bigger clone lies one nucleotide off. The CDR3 numbers 14 residues from cysteine through phenylalanine. Only the CDR3 region is kept as DNA, spanning 42 bases read in frame from base 1. V drops 1 base and J drops 4 bases, leaving 10 bases in between. Sequences SGHAT (CDR1) and FQNNGV (CDR2) are obtained from the germline V gene. The data originate from a study of CD8+ T cells in alopecia areata (dated 2018 in TCRdb). For context, the study as a whole: The treated patients, all with moderate-to-severe alopecia areata, were enrolled in an open-label pilot trial of oral tofacitinib given at 5 to 10 mg twice daily. Tofacitinib was administered for 6 to 18 months, and 6 months of follow-up off drug were then conducted to assess delayed response and recurrence. In both human patients and the C3H/HeJ mouse model, the study applied high-throughput TCRbeta sequencing to look at T cell clonal expansion in alopecia areata. Human TCRbeta sequencing covered scalp tissue and sorted CD4+ and CD8+ peripheral blood T cells from patchy and totalis/universalis alopecia areata patients and healthy controls. Biopsies were taken from tofacitinib-treated patients at baseline and again at 4 and 24 weeks into treatment, and several of those patients also had a later scalp biopsy. Scalp clonality was compared across normal scalp (n=4), patchy alopecia areata scalp (n=8), and alopecia totalis/universalis scalp (n=8). RNA came from the PAXgene miRNA kit for fixed scalp, the miRNeasy kit for PBMCs, and the RNeasy kit for mouse skin. Amplification of TCRbeta CDR3 regions was done by immunoSEQ multiplex PCR using 35 Vbeta forward primers and 13 Jbeta reverse primers. Overall study outcomes, separate from this receptor: Compared with normal scalp, lesional scalp had higher clonality and more expanded CD8+ clones, particularly in alopecia totalis/universalis, a pattern that suggests antigenic drive. Compared with mice, TCR sequences shared between patients were less clear, possibly partly because of HLA diversity across the patient population. Scalp TCR repertoire analysis is complicated because resident alphabeta T cells in normal human skin are also sequenced, whereas mouse skin is dominated by gammadelta T cells.

The time point label, as the study defines it: baseline before oral tofacitinib. From alopecia areata patients, peripheral blood was collected along with lesional scalp punch biopsies. PBMCs were isolated by density centrifugation and stained for CD3, CD4 and CD8, after which CD4+ and CD8+ T cells were sorted on a FACSAria. The method was the immunoSEQ multiplex PCR assay. RNA was extracted from all samples and reverse transcribed into cDNA as template for TCR sequencing. SuperScript III was used for first-strand cDNA synthesis, primed with a 2:1 mix of oligo-dT and random hexamers. A synthetic immune receptor repertoire was used to measure amplification bias, and any remaining bias was corrected computationally. On the authors' methods: Raw reads were preprocessed to remove errors, and CDR3 was defined according to IMGT conventions as the region from the conserved cysteine to phenylalanine. Clonality was computed as 1 minus the Shannon entropy, with the entropy normalized by log2 of the number of productive unique TCRs. CD4 or CD8 identity of scalp clones was inferred by cross-referencing scalp TCRbeta sequences with sorted blood CD4 and CD8 repertoires. Here the immuneACCESS table is served through TCRdb, limited to in-frame sequences with V and J called. Missing clones are a known gap in these copies; in checked studies unresolved V genes cover under half, and the rest lacks a known reason. That table is the source of V, J and clone size, and D and trimming were worked out from the DNA. In this sample the table shows 100,000 to 150,000 clones, 49% of which occur a single time. The top ten clonotypes cover approximately 18% of the sample.

Specimen: CD8+ T cells sorted from blood, collected at week 0. The sequence came from a human donor with alopecia areata. The rearrangement combines TRBV11-2 with TRBJ1-1; no confident D gene assignment can be made. The CDR3 region reads CASSLGGEGTEAFF. The nucleotides read TGTGCCAGCAGCTTAGGTGGGGAGGGCACTGAAGCTTTCTTT. The full variable domain, with segments outside the CDR3 supplied by the reference TRBV11-2 and TRBJ1-1 proteins, appears as EAGVAQSPRYKIIEKRQSVAFWCNPISGHATLYWYQQILGQGPKLLIQFQNNGVVDDSQLPKDRFSAERLKGVDSTLKIQPAKLEDSAVYLCASSLGGEGTEAFFGQGTRLTVV.